This T cell receptor beta chain was observed in a study of blood T cell repertoires in COVID-19. About the study: From T cells, B-cell-depleted T cells, or PBMCs came the material, which was cDNA or gDNA.

Only in-frame clones appear in the TCRdb table, and some are missing; sequencing was by immunoSEQ multiplex PCR. The sample gives 150,000 to 200,000 clones, around 87% of which show up once; around 7% is in the top ten. Germline V CDR1 and CDR2: GTSNPN, SVGIG (reference sequence). CDR3 size: 11 residues. The germline V and J ends were trimmed by 4 bases and 8 bases, with 8 bases remaining between them. V gene TRBV30 combines with J gene TRBJ1-4, with D perhaps TRBD1 (5 bases). Source material: peripheral blood. The receptor comes from a woman of 80 years or more in a cohort sampled during active or convalescent COVID-19. The CDR3 loop reads CAWIGGEKLFF. CDR3 DNA sequence: TGTGCCTGGATTGGGGGGGAAAAACTGTTTTTT.